This T cell receptor beta chain was identified during a study of CD8+CD57+ T cells in acquired aplastic anemia (dated 2018 in TCRdb). Describing the broader study: A mean of about 3 ug of DNA, ranging from roughly 0.18 to 30 ug, was extracted from sorted CD4+ and CD8+ cells. For healthy donor samples, the average read count was around 9.8 million for CD4+ cells and 11.0 million for CD8+ cells. On the study overall, not on this receptor specifically: Twenty-nine CD8+ CDR3 sequences were shared between patients and controls but appeared highly expressed in patients and within their immunodominant clones. No significant difference in CD8+ Simpson's diversity was found between patients and healthy controls (P=0.060).

The germline V and J ends show losses of 4 bases and 4 bases respectively, and no gene match explains 14 bases of the junction. From the cysteine through the phenylalanine, the CDR3 covers 18 amino acids. This entry keeps only the CDR3 DNA: 54 bases, framed from base 1. The germline V gene encodes CDR1 MGHDK and CDR2 SYGVNS. Genomic DNA was used as template for profiling of TCR beta VDJ combinations and CDR3 sequences. An Illumina HiSeq 2000 was used for TCR repertoire sequencing. Per the source publication's procedure: TRBV/TRBJ rearrangement plots, CDR3 size and DJ length profiles, and Simpson's diversity index were used to evaluate the repertoires. Whichever DNA sequence was most abundant in the deep sequencing data was defined as the immunodominant clone. CDR3 amino acid sequences were screened for sharing across subjects and were compared with published repertoires and the VDJdb database. The raw public data were reprocessed by TCRdb itself: fastp quality trimming at Q25, MiXCR clonotype calling, in-frame beta chains only. CDR3 protein duplicates are merged, each entry listing the most common genes and DNA. These V and J calls derive from TCRdb rather than the authors' analysis. In this sample the table shows about 220,000 distinct CDR3 sequences, approximately 35% of which occur a single time. The top ten hold about 1.1% of the sample.

TCR repertoires of sorted CD4+ and CD8+ blood T cells from severe aplastic anemia patients and healthy subjects were deep-sequenced in the study. Ficoll-Paque density gradient centrifugation was used to isolate peripheral blood mononuclear cells. Before DNA extraction, CD4+ and CD8+ T cells were sorted by FACS or by magnetic beads. As regards this clonotype: This receptor's antigen is unknown. Qualities for individual bases were not recorded, and no much larger clone is one base off.

This receptor chain uses TRBV25-1 and TRBJ2-2, with 8 central nucleotides matching TRBD1. The receptor comes from a human donor in good health, serving as a control. Specimen: sorted CD4+, CD8+, or CD8+CD57+ T cells (not recorded which) from PBMCs. The DNA is TGTGCCAGCAGTGCCCCCGGAGGTCCAGGGGGCCTCACCGGGGAGCTGTTTTTT. Translated, this is CASSAPGGPGGLTGELFF. Outside the CDR3, residues come from the reference TRBV25-1 and TRBJ2-2 proteins, so the full variable domain is: EADIYQTPRYLVIGTGKKITLECSQTMGHDKMYWYQQDPGMELHLIHYSYGVNSTEKGDLSSESTVSRIRTEHFPLTLESARPSHTSQYLCASSAPGGPGGLTGELFFGEGSRLTVL.